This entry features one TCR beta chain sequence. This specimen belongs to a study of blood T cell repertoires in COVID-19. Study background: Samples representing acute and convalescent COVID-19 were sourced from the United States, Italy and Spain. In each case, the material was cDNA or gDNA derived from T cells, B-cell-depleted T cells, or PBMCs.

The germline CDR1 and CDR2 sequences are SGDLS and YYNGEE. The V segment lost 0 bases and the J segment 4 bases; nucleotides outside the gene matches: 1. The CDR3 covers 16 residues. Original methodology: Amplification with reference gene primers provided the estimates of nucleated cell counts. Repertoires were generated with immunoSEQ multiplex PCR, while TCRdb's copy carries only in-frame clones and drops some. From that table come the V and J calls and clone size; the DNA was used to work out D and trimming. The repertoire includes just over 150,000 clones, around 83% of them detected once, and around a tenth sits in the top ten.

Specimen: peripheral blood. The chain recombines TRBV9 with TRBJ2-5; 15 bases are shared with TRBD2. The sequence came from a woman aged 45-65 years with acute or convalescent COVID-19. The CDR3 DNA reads TGTGCCAGCAGCGTAGGGACTAGCGGGAGGGGAGAGACCCAGTACTTC. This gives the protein CASSVGTSGRGETQYF.